This passage covers 16 T cell receptor beta chains from one sample sequenced in a study of molecular identifiers for immune sequencing clone quantification. MiXCR was run by TCRdb on the PCR reads, yielding one entry per CDR3 protein. The data contain about 640,000 distinct CDR3 sequences, 20% of them seen just once; the ten biggest clones take up around 0.86%. Sample: naive CD8+ T cells from blood, with Jurkat cell RNA spiked in. The subset was: FACS-sorted CD8+CD4-CCR7+CD45RA+ naive T cells. The receptor set was obtained from a human donor in good health. Some libraries in this study had Jurkat cell RNA spiked in.

Ten or more counts support this clonotype. CDR3 residues: CASSLGVFGTDTQYF. CDR3 DNA sequence: TGTGCCAGCAGCTTAGGGGTGTTTGGCACAGATACGCAGTATTTT. The genes are TRBV7-2 and TRBJ2-3; no clear D gene. The CDR3 totals 15 residues. Germline CDR1 reads SGHTA; CDR2 reads FQGNSA. Deletions cut 1 base from V and 1 base from J, with 9 bases between.

Turning to this clonotype: This could be a read error, since a much larger clone is one nucleotide away. The chain has TRBV6-5 and TRBJ2-6; D remains ambiguous. The CDR3 runs to 15 residues. Germline CDR1 MNHEY, CDR2 SVGAGI. Trimming pared 4 bases from V and 0 bases from J, leaving 7 bases between. CDR3 sequence reads: CASSFHSSGANVLTF. The CDR3 nucleotides are TGTGCCAGCAGTTTCCACAGCTCTGGGGCCAACGTCCTGACTTTC.

Concerning this clonotype itself: A single base separates this from a much larger clone, so it may be a read error. The V call is TRBV5-1, the J call TRBJ2-1, with D possibly being TRBD1 (5 bases). This CDR3 spans 14 amino acids. Trimming pared 4 bases from V and 6 bases from J, leaving 14 bases between. The germline CDR1 and CDR2 sequences are SGHRS and YFSETQ. CDR3 bases: TGCGCCAGCAGCCCCGGCTGGGGCGGCAATGAGCAGTTCTTC. Amino acids: CASSPGWGGNEQFF.

This clonotype was picked up many times. The chain recombines TRBV20-1 with TRBJ2-4, with 7 bases aligning to TRBD1. The CDR3 is 16 amino acids. In germline, CDR1 is DFQATT, CDR2 SNEGSKA (reference sequence). V shed 4 bases and J 0 bases; nucleotides not matched to a gene: 9. The CDR3 loop reads CSANDRVSLAKNIQYF. Here the CDR3 DNA reads TGCAGTGCTAACGACAGGGTCTCCCTAGCCAAAAACATTCAGTACTTC.

This clonotype was counted at least ten times. The gene calls are TRBV7-9 and TRBJ1-1, with a tentative D call TRBD1 (6 bases). Germline CDR1 and CDR2: SEHNR and FQNEAQ (reference sequence). Trimming pared 7 bases from V and 0 bases from J, leaving 15 bases between. The CDR3 sequence is 15 residues long. The CDR3 loop reads CASTQPGQMNTEAFF. The DNA for the CDR3 is TGTGCCAGCACCCAACCCGGACAGATGAACACTGAAGCTTTCTTT.

Remarks on this clonotype: A read error may be the cause here, since a much bigger clone is one base away. The CDR3 DNA follows: TGTGCCTGCAGCTTAGTAGGACTAGCAGCCGAGACCGGGGAGCTGTTTTTT. This encodes CACSLVGLAAETGELFF. V and J are TRBV7-6 and TRBJ2-2; TRBD2 matches 8 bases. CDR1 and CDR2 (germline): SGHVS, FNYEAQ. The CDR3 extends over 17 amino acids.

The J gene is TRBJ1-2, the V gene TRBV12-3 or TRBV12-4; weak D call: TRBD1 (6 bases). Trimming took off 6 bases at V and 0 bases at J, with 11 bases between the two ends. CDR3 length: 14 residues. The CDR3 region has the DNA TGTGCCAGCAGCGAAACAGGGACTAACTATGGCTACACCTTC. It encodes CASSETGTNYGYTF.

This clonotype was seen many times. The chain has TRBV7-9 and TRBJ2-3; the match to TRBD2 covers 8 bases. V was pared by 1 base and J by 1 base, with 10 bases of the junction left unmatched. The germline V gene has CDR1 SEHNR and CDR2 FQNEAQ (reference sequence). This CDR3 has 18 amino acids. DNA of the CDR3: TGTGCCAGCAGCTTAGTCTCAAACGGGGGGGCAGGCACAGATACGCAGTATTTT. It specifies CASSLVSNGGAGTDTQYF.

The CDR3 spells CASSLMVTNEQYF. In DNA form, the CDR3 reads TGTGCCAGCAGCTTAATGGTGACTAACGAGCAGTACTTC. V and J are TRBV11-2 and TRBJ2-7; maybe TRBD2 (5 bases). Germline CDR1 is SGHAT and CDR2 is FQNNGV. The CDR3 length is 13 residues. V was shortened by 2 bases and J by 5 bases, with 10 bases between the two germline ends. Using reference TRBV11-2 and TRBJ2-7 for the parts outside the CDR3, the full variable domain is EAGVAQSPRYKIIEKRQSVAFWCNPISGHATLYWYQQILGQGPKLLIQFQNNGVVDDSQLPKDRFSAERLKGVDSTLKIQPAKLEDSAVYLCASSLMVTNEQYFGPGTRLTVT.

This chain connects TRBV18 to TRBJ1-4; TRBD1 is a possible D gene (5 bases). The CDR3 is 15 residues long. V was cut by 2 bases and J by 5 bases, with 12 bases left in between. Germline V gives CDR1 KGHSH, CDR2 LQKENI. The CDR3: CASSPGDGTNEKLFF. The CDR3 DNA is TGTGCCAGCTCACCAGGGGATGGGACCAATGAAAAACTGTTTTTT.

This clonotype was counted at least ten times. This chain uses TRBV30 with TRBJ2-1; D gene uncertain. V was trimmed by 2 bases and J by 0 bases, leaving 11 bases between them. The CDR3 runs 15 residues. CDR1 GTSNPN and CDR2 SVGIG come from the germline V gene (reference sequence). CDR3: CAWSLTASSYNEQFF. The CDR3 bases are TGTGCCTGGAGTCTTACAGCTAGCTCCTACAATGAGCAGTTCTTC.

The rearrangement links TRBV27 to TRBJ2-5; D unresolved. CDR3 length equals 16 residues. The germline V gene encodes CDR1 MNHEY and CDR2 SMNVEV (reference sequence). V was clipped by 1 base and J by 2 bases, with 14 bases between them. The CDR3 loop reads CASSLLSPQAQETQYF. The CDR3 bases are TGTGCCAGCAGTTTATTATCTCCCCAGGCTCAAGAGACCCAGTACTTC.

This clonotype was seen many times. The chain couples TRBV4-3 to TRBJ2-7, with a possible D match to TRBD2 (6 bases). Germline loops: CDR1 LGHNA, CDR2 YSLEER. There are 15 residues in the CDR3. V lost 1 base, J lost 0 bases, and 10 bases lay in between. Written as DNA, the CDR3 is TGCGCCAGCAGCCAAGGGCGGGGCCGCTCCTACGAGCAGTACTTC. This gives the protein CASSQGRGRSYEQYF.

This clonotype was recorded at least ten times. V usage is TRBV12-3 or TRBV12-4 and J usage is TRBJ2-5, with 10 nucleotides matching TRBD2. V lost 5 bases and J lost 5; bases outside the gene matches: 17. CDR3 length equals 18 residues. The CDR3 here is CASSALFSGGRLGETQYF. In DNA form, the CDR3 reads TGTGCCAGCAGTGCCCTCTTTAGCGGGGGGAGGCTGGGGGAGACCCAGTACTTC.

V gene TRBV6-5 combines with J gene TRBJ2-1; the D gene could be TRBD1 or TRBD2 (5 bases each). CDR3 length: 15 amino acids. Trimming stripped 5 bases from V and 7 bases from J, with 18 bases between. Germline CDR1 MNHEY, CDR2 SVGAGI. In DNA form, the CDR3 reads TGTGCCAGCAGTCACGGGGCTCCGGGTTATAATGAGCAGTTCTTC. Protein product: CASSHGAPGYNEQFF.

The chain couples TRBV4-3 to TRBJ2-2; D might be TRBD1 (6 bases). Germline values: CDR1 LGHNA, CDR2 YSLEER. V was pared by 1 base and J by 5 bases, with 14 bases between. The CDR3 spans 16 residues. CDR3 in DNA: TGCGCCAGCAGCCAAGTTCAGTGGGGGCTAACCGGGGAGCTGTTTTTT. Its protein product is CASSQVQWGLTGELFF.